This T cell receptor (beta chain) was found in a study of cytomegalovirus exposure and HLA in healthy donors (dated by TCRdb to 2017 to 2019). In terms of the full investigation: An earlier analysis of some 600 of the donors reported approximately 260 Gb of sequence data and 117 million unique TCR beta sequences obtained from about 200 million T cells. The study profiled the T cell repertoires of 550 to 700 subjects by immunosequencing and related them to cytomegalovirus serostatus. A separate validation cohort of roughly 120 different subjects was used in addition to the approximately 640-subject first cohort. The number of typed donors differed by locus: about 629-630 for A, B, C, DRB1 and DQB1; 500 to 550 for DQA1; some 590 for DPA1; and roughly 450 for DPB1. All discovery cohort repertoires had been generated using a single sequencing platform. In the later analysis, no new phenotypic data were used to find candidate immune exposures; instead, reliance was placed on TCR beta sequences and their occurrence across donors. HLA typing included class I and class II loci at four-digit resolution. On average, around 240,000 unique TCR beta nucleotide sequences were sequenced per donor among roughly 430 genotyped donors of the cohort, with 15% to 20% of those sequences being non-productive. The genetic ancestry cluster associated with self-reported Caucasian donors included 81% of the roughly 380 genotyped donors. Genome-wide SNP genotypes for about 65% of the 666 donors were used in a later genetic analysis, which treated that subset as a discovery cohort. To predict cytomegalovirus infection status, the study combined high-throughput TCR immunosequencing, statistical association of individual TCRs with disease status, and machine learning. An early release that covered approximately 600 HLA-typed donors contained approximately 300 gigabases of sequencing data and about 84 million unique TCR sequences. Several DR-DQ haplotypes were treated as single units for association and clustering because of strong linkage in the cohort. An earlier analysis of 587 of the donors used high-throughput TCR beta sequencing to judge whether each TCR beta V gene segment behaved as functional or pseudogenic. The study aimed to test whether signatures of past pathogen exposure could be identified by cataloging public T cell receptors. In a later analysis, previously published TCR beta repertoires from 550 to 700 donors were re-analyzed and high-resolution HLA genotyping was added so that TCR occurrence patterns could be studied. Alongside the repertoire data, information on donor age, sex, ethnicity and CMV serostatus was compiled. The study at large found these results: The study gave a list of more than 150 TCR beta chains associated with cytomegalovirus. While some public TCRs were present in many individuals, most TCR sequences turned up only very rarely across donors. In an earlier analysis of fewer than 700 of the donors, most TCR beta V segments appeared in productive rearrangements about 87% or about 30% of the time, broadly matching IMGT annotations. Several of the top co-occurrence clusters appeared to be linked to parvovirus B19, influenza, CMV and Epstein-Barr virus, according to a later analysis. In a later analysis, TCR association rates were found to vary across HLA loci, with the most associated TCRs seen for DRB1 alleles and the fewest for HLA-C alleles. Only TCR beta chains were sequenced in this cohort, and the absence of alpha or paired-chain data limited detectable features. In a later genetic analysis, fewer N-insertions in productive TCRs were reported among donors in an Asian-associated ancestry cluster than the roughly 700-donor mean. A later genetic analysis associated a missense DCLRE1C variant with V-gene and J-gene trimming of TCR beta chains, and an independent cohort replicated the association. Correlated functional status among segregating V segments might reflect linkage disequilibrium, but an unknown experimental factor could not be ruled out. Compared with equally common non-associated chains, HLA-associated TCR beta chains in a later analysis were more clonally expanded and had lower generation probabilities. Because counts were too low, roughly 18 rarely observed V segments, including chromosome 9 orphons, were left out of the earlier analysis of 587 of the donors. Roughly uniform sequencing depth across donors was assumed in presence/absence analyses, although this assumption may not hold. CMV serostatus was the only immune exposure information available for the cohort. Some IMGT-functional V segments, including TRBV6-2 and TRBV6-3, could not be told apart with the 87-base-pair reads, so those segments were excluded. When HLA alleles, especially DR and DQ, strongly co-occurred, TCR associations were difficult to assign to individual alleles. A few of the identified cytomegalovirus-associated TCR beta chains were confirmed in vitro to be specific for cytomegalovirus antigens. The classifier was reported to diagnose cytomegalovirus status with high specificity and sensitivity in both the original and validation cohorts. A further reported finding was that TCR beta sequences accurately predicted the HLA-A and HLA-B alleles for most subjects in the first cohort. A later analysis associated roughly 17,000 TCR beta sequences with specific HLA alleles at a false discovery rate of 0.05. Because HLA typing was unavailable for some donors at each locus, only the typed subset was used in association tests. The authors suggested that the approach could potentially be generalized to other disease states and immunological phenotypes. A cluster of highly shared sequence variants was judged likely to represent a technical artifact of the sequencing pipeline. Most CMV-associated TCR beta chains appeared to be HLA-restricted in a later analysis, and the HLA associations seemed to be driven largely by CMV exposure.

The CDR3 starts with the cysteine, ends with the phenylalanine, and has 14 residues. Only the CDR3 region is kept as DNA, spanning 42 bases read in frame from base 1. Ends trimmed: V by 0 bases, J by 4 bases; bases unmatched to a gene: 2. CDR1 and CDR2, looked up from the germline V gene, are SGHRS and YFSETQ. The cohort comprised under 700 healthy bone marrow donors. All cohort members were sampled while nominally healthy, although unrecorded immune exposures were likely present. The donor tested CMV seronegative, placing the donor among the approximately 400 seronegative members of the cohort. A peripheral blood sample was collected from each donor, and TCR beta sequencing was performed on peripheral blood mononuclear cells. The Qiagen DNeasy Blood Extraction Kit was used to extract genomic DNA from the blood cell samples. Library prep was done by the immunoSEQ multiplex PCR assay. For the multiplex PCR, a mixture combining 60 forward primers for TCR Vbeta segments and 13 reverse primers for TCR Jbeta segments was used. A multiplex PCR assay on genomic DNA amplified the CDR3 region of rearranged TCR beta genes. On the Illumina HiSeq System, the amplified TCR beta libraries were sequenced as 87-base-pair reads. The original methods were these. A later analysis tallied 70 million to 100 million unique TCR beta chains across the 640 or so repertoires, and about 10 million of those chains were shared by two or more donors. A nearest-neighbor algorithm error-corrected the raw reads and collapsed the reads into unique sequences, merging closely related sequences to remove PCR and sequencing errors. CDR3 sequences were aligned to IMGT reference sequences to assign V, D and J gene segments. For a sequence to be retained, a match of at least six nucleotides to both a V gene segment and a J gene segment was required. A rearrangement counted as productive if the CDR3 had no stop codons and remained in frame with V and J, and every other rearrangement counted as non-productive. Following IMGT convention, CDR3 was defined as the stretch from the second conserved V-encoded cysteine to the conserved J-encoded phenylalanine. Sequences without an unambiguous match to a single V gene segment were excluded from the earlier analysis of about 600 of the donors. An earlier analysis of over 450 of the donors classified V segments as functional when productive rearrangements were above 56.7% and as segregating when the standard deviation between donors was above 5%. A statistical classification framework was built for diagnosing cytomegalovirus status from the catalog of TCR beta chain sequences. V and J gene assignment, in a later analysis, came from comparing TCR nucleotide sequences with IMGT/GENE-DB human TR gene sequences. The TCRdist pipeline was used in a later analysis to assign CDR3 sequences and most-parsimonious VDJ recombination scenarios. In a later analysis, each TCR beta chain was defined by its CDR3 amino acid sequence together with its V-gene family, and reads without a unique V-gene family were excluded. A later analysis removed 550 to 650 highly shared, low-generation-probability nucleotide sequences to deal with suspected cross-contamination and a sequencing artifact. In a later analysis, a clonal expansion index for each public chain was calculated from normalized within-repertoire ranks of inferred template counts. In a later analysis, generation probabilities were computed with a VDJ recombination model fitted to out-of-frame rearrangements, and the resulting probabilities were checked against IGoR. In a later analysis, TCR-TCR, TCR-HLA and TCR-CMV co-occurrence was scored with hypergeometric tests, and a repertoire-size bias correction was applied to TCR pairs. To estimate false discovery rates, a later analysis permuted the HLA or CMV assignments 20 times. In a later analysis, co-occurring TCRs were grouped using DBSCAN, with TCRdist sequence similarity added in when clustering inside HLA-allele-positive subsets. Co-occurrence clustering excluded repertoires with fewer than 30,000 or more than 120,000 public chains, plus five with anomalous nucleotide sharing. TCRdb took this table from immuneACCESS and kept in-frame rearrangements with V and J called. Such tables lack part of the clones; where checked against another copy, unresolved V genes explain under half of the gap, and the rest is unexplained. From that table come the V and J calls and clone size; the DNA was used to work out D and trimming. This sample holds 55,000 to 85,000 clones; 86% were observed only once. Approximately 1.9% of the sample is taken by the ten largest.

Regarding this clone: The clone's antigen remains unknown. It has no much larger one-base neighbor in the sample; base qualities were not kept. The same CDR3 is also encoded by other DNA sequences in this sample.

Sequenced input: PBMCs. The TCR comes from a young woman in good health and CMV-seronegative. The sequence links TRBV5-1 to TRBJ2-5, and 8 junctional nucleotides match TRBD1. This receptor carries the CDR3 CASSLGQGRETQYF. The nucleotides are TGCGCCAGCAGCTTGGGACAGGGGAGAGAGACCCAGTACTTC.